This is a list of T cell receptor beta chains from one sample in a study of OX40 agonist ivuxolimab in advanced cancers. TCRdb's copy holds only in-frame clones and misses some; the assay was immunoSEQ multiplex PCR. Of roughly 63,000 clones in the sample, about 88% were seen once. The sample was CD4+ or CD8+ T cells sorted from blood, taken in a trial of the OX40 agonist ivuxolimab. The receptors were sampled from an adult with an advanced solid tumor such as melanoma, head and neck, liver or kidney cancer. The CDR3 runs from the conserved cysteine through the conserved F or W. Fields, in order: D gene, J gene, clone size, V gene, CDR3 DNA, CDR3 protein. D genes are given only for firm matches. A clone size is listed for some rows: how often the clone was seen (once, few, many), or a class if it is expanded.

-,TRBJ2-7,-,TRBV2,TGTGCCAGCAGGAGAGACGGGGCCTACGAGCAGTACTTC,CASRRDGAYEQYF
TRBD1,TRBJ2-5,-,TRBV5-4,TGTGCCAGCAGACCCGGGACAGGGGTTCTGGAGACCCAGTACTTC,CASRPGTGVLETQYF
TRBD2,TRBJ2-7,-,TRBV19,TGTGCCAGTAGTCCCCAAGGACTAGCGGGGTACGAGCAGTACTTC,CASSPQGLAGYEQYF
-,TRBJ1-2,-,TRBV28,TGTGCCAGCAGTTCCTACGATGGCTACACCTTC,CASSSYDGYTF
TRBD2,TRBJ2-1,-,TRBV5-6,TGTGCCAGCAGCTTTACTAGCGGGAGAAATGAGCAGTTCTTC,CASSFTSGRNEQFF
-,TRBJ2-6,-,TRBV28,TGTGCCAGCGGAGACTCTGGGGCAGGGGGGGCCAACGTCCTGACTTTC,CASGDSGAGGANVLTF
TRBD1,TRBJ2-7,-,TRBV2,TGTGCCAGCATCCGTCCGGGACAGGGGCCCGAGCAGTACTTC,CASIRPGQGPEQYF
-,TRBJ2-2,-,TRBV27,TGTGCCAGCAGTCCCCGCCTTCTGGCAGGGAACACCGGGGAGCTGTTTTTT,CASSPRLLAGNTGELFF
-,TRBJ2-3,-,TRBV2,TGTGCCAGCGTATTTCAGGGGCCCACAGATACGCAGTATTTT,CASVFQGPTDTQYF
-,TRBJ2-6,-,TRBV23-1,TGCGCCAGCAGTCGTCGAGAGGCGGGGGCCAACGTCCTGACTTTC,CASSRREAGANVLTF
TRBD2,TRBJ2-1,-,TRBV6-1,TGTGCCAGCACTCCCCTTAGCGGGAGCATCAATGAGCAGTTCTTC,CASTPLSGSINEQFF
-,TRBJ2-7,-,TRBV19,TGTGCCAGTAGTATAGTTCCCCCCGACGAGCAGTACTTC,CASSIVPPDEQYF
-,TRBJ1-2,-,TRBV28,TGTGCCAGCAGTACTCTACAGGGAAATGGCTACACCTTC,CASSTLQGNGYTF
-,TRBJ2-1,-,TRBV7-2,TGTGCCAGCAGCTTACTGGGGGGCGATGAGCAGTTCTTC,CASSLLGGDEQFF
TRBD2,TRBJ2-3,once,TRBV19,TGTGCCAGTAGGCCGACTAGCGGGAGGCCAGATACGCAGTATTTT,CASRPTSGRPDTQYF
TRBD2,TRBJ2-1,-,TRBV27,TGTGCCAGCAGTGCCCGGGGACTAGCGGAGGTTGAGCAGTTCTTC,CASSARGLAEVEQFF
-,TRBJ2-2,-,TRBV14,TGTGCCAGCAGCCAAGATAGAGGGGTAGCGACCGGGGAGCTGTTTTTT,CASSQDRGVATGELFF
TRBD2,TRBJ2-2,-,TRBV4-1,TGCGCCAGCAGCCGTCTAGCGGAGATCACCGGGGAGCTGTTTTTT,CASSRLAEITGELFF
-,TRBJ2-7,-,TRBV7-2,TGTGCCAGCAGCTTAGTCTCCGAGCAGTACTTC,CASSLVSEQYF
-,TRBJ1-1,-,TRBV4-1,TGCGCCAGCAGCCTCGCTGAGGGTACTGAAGCTTTCTTT,CASSLAEGTEAFF
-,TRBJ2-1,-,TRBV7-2,TGTGCCAGCAGGTTTCAGGGAGAAAATGAGCAGTTCTTC,CASRFQGENEQFF
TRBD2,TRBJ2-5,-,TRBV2,TGTGCCAGCATGCGGGAGGGCCTCTGGGAGACCCAGTACTTC,CASMREGLWETQYF